The 27 T cell receptor beta chains listed next were all sequenced from one sample in a study of blood T cell repertoires in COVID-19. Data came from immunoSEQ multiplex PCR; TCRdb stores just in-frame clones and leaves some out. The table records a few hundred thousand clones, 88% of them present only once. Sequencing was carried out using PBMCs or T cells enriched from blood (not recorded which). The receptors were gathered from a woman aged 25 to 39 who had been exposed to COVID-19.

The V gene is TRBV7-6, the J gene TRBJ1-5; the D is unclear. The length of the CDR3 is 14 residues. Germline CDR1 and CDR2: SGHVS and FNYEAQ. V was clipped by 5 bases and J by 0 bases, with 8 bases between them. This chain's CDR3 is CASSTADSNQPQHF. The DNA of the CDR3 is TGTGCCAGCAGCACAGCGGATAGCAATCAGCCCCAGCATTTT.

The table lists this clone with a count of one. This chain connects TRBV7-9 to TRBJ1-6; TRBD1 matches 9 bases. From germline, CDR1 is SEHNR and CDR2 FQNEAQ (reference sequence). The CDR3 loop spans 15 amino acids. With V trimmed by 2 bases and J by 10 bases, 6 bases remained unmatched. The CDR3 sequence is CASSLPDRGGSPLHF. The CDR3 DNA reads as TGTGCCAGCAGCTTACCGGACAGGGGAGGGTCACCCCTCCACTTT. Drawing the rest from reference TRBV7-9 and TRBJ1-6, the complete variable domain is DTGVSQNPRHKITKRGQNVTFRCDPISEHNRLYWYRQTLGQGPEFLTYFQNEAQLEKSRLLSDRFSAERPKGSFSTLEIQRTEQGDSAMYLCASSLPDRGGSPLHFGNGTRLTVT.

For the CDR3, the DNA is TGTGCCAGCAGCTTCATCCCTCGGGAGCCGCCCGGGGAGCTGTTTTTT. Translating it yields CASSFIPREPPGELFF. The chain uses TRBV11-2 and TRBJ2-2, with D perhaps TRBD2 (6 bases). Trimming took off 3 bases at V and 6 bases at J, with 17 bases between the two ends. Germline CDR1 SGHAT, CDR2 FQNNGV. The CDR3 length is 16 residues.

The chain has TRBV28 and TRBJ1-2, with TRBD1 matching 10 bases. V shed 5 bases, J shed 8 bases, and the junction held 8 bases outside the gene matches. The CDR3 totals 14 residues. Germline values: CDR1 MDHEN, CDR2 SYDVKM. The CDR3 here is CASSITGTGVGYTF. Written as DNA, the CDR3 is TGTGCCAGCAGTATAACCGGGACAGGGGTGGGCTACACCTTC.

The gene calls are TRBV10-3 and TRBJ1-1; no definite D call. CDR3 length: 13 residues. V lost 9 bases to trimming and J lost 1 base, with 12 bases between them. Germline V gene sequence: CDR1 ENHRY, CDR2 SYGVKD. CDR3: CAISTEPNTEAFF. The CDR3 nucleotides are TGTGCCATTTCTACAGAGCCGAACACTGAAGCTTTCTTT.

The J gene is TRBJ1-3, the V gene TRBV28; 8 bases map to TRBD1. Per germline, CDR1 MDHEN and CDR2 SYDVKM. The CDR3 totals 16 residues. Trimming took 6 bases from V and 5 from J; bases not matched to a gene: 12. The CDR3 DNA reads as TGTGCCAGCAGCCCCAGGGGGCAGGGTAGGCGAAACACCATATATTTT. It specifies CASSPRGQGRRNTIYF.

This rearrangement joins TRBV12-2 to TRBJ2-1; TRBD2 was called by the table and not checked on the DNA. TRBV12-2 is a pseudogene locus. CDR3 size: 16 residues. CDR3 sequence (DNA): TGTGCAAGTCGCTTAGTAAGGTCTAGCGGGAGACATGAGCAGTTCTTC. It codes for CASRLVRSSGRHEQFF.

This chain joins TRBV7-8 and TRBJ1-5; TRBD1 aligns across 8 bases. This CDR3 spans 18 amino acids. Trimming cost V 5 bases and J 6 bases; bases outside gene matches: 18. Looked up from germline, CDR1 is SGHVS and CDR2 is FQNEAQ. CDR3 loop: CASSLRTSRTGSVQPQHF. CDR3 coding DNA: TGTGCCAGCAGCCTTCGCACCAGCCGGACAGGGTCGGTTCAGCCCCAGCATTTT.

V usage is TRBV5-1 and J usage is TRBJ2-3, with 7 bases lining up with TRBD1. The trim removed 1 base at V and 2 bases at J, leaving 7 bases unmatched. CDR3 length: 16 amino acids. Germline V gene data show CDR1 as SGHRS and CDR2 as YFSETQ. Here the CDR3 DNA reads TGCGCCAGCAGCTTGCGGGCAGGGGGATCCACAGATACGCAGTATTTT. As protein: CASSLRAGGSTDTQYF.

The chain is built from TRBV27 and TRBJ2-1, with 12 bases identical to TRBD2. Germline V lookup: CDR1 MNHEY, CDR2 SMNVEV (reference sequence). V lost 3 bases and J lost 2; bases outside the gene matches: 5. The CDR3 has 17 amino acids. The CDR3 sequence is CASSFTLAGGPYNEQFF. The CDR3 DNA is TGTGCCAGCAGTTTCACACTAGCGGGAGGCCCCTACAATGAGCAGTTCTTC.

This clone was detected only once. This chain connects TRBV10-3 to TRBJ1-6; 8 bases line up with TRBD1. CDR1 and CDR2 (germline): ENHRY, SYGVKD. The trim removed 10 bases at V and 8 bases at J, leaving 4 bases unmatched. The CDR3 has 12 amino acids. The CDR3 loop is CASGQGDSPLHF. CDR3 nucleotides: TGTGCCAGCGGACAGGGTGATTCACCCCTCCACTTT.

This chain uses TRBV12-3 or TRBV12-4 with TRBJ1-2; 7 bases align to TRBD1. There are 13 residues in the CDR3. After removal of 4 bases from V and 2 bases from J, the junction contained 1 base not matched to a gene. CDR3 nucleotides: TGTGCCAGCAGTTCGGGACAGAACTATGGCTACACCTTC. Its translation: CASSSGQNYGYTF.

The V call is TRBV14, the J call TRBJ1-4, with D possibly TRBD1 on 6 matching bases. V lost 4 bases to trimming and J lost 1 base, with 7 bases between them. Germline assignment: CDR1 SGHDN and CDR2 FVKESK. CDR3 size: 14 residues. The CDR3: CASSPTGTNEKLFF. CDR3 bases: TGTGCCAGCAGCCCGACAGGAACTAATGAAAAACTGTTTTTT.

This chain connects TRBV19 to TRBJ1-5, with D possibly matching TRBD1 (5 bases). Per the germline V gene, CDR1 is LNHDA and CDR2 is SQIVND (reference sequence). CDR3 length equals 12 residues. Trimming took off 5 bases at V and 5 bases at J, with 7 bases between the two ends. CDR3 residues: CASSWGDQPQHF. CDR3 bases: TGTGCCAGTAGTTGGGGGGATCAGCCCCAGCATTTT.

The rearrangement uses TRBV10-1 and TRBJ2-3; D call uncertain. Between the trimmed V and J ends, which lost 3 bases and 2 bases, there was a span of 9 bases. This CDR3 is 14 amino acids long. Germline V lookup: CDR1 WNHNN, CDR2 SYGVQD (reference sequence). The CDR3 protein is CASSDSRLTDTQYF. CDR3 nucleotides: TGCGCCAGCAGTGATTCGCGACTCACAGATACGCAGTATTTT.

As concerns this clone: A junction end diverges from the germline sequence, so it may reflect a read error. The chain has TRBV7-9 and TRBJ2-1; 9 positions match TRBD2. This CDR3 contains 14 residues. From germline, CDR1 is SEHNR and CDR2 FQNEAQ (reference sequence). DNA for the CDR3: TGTGCCAGCAGCATAGCGGGAGAGTTGGTCGAGCAGTTCTTC. Its protein product is CASSIAGELVEQFF. Looking up the rest from reference TRBV7-9 and TRBJ2-1 gives the full variable domain: DTGVSQNPRHKITKRGQNVTFRCDPISEHNRLYWYRQTLGQGPEFLTYFQNEAQLEKSRLLSDRFSAERPKGSFSTLEIQRTEQGDSAMYLCASSIAGELVEQFFGPGTRLTVL.

The genes are TRBV7-9 and TRBJ2-3, with TRBD2 identical over 13 bases. Trimming removed 4 bases from V and 3 bases from J; junction bases left unmatched: 13. The CDR3 consists of 19 residues. Germline CDR1 is SEHNR and CDR2 is FQNEAQ (reference sequence). As DNA, the CDR3 is TGTGCCAGCAGCTCCCCCCCGGGACTAGCGGGACTAGGGACAGATACGCAGTATTTT. This translates into CASSSPPGLAGLGTDTQYF.

The chain uses TRBV5-6 and TRBJ2-2; 8 nucleotides match TRBD1. Germline V gene sequence: CDR1 SGHDT, CDR2 YYEEEE. This CDR3 contains 14 residues. The V segment lost 1 base and the J segment 8 bases; nucleotides outside the gene matches: 4. This chain's CDR3 is CASSLTGGGGELFF. CDR3 DNA: TGTGCCAGCAGCTTGACAGGGGGAGGAGGGGAGCTGTTTTTT.

The chain employs TRBV10-3 and TRBJ1-2, with 9 bases fitting TRBD1. Trimming cost V 5 bases and J 8 bases; bases outside gene matches: 9. The length of the CDR3 is 14 residues. Germline assignment: CDR1 ENHRY and CDR2 SYGVKD. The chain's CDR3 is CAISTLGQGEGYTF. CDR3 in DNA: TGTGCCATCAGTACTCTGGGACAGGGAGAAGGCTACACCTTC.

V usage is TRBV7-9 and J usage is TRBJ1-5, with 7 bases aligning to TRBD1. The CDR3 runs to 15 residues. CDR1 and CDR2 from the germline V gene are SEHNR and FQNEAQ (reference sequence). V lost 4 bases to trimming and J lost 5 bases; unmatched junction nucleotides: 8. CDR3 amino acids: CASSSTGMFDQPQHF. The CDR3 DNA reads TGTGCCAGCAGCTCGACAGGGATGTTTGATCAGCCCCAGCATTTT. Together with reference TRBV7-9 and TRBJ1-5, the CDR3 gives the full variable domain: DTGVSQNPRHKITKRGQNVTFRCDPISEHNRLYWYRQTLGQGPEFLTYFQNEAQLEKSRLLSDRFSAERPKGSFSTLEIQRTEQGDSAMYLCASSSTGMFDQPQHFGDGTRLSIL.

This chain connects TRBV2 to TRBJ2-4, with D possibly matching TRBD2 (6 bases). V shed 8 bases and J shed 8 bases, with 16 bases lying between them. CDR3 length: 13 residues. The germline V gene has CDR1 SNHLY and CDR2 FYNNEI. The CDR3 DNA reads TGTGCCAGCTGGTGGGGGAGGTCAGACATTCAGTACTTC. It translates to CASWWGRSDIQYF.

Turning to this clone: This sample also contains other DNA sequences that code for the same CDR3. The chain has TRBV18 and TRBJ1-6; possible D gene TRBD1, 5 bases. The CDR3 runs to 14 residues. Per germline, CDR1 KGHSH and CDR2 LQKENI. V was clipped by 2 bases and J by 7 bases, with 9 bases between them. The CDR3 DNA follows: TGTGCCAGCTCACCAGGGGCGGACAATTCACCCCTCCACTTT. Translating gives CASSPGADNSPLHF. The full variable domain, rest sourced from reference TRBV18 and TRBJ1-6, is NAGVMQNPRHLVRRRGQEARLRCSPMKGHSHVYWYRQLPEEGLKFMVYLQKENIIDESGMPKERFSAEFPKEGPSILRIQQVVRGDSAAYFCASSPGADNSPLHFGNGTRLTVT.

This chain uses TRBV28 with TRBJ2-7; TRBD2 agrees at 10 bases. The CDR3 has 14 amino acids. The germline CDR1 and CDR2 sequences are MDHEN and SYDVKM. With 7 bases clipped from V and 2 bases from J, the junction kept 5 bases outside the gene matches. The CDR3 spells CASTLLAGAYEQYF. In nucleotides, the CDR3 is TGTGCCAGCACCCTCCTAGCGGGAGCCTACGAGCAGTACTTC.

The chain couples TRBV27 to TRBJ2-1; 10 bases are shared with TRBD2. This CDR3 has 16 residues. Per the germline V gene, CDR1 is MNHEY and CDR2 is SMNVEV (reference sequence). V lost 6 bases and J lost 2; bases outside the gene matches: 7. CDR3 DNA: TGTGCCAGCAGCTCCATAGCGGGAGGTGCCTACAATGAGCAGTTCTTC. It codes for CASSSIAGGAYNEQFF.

V gene TRBV5-1 combines with J gene TRBJ2-2; TRBD2 might be the D (5 bases). Germline values: CDR1 SGHRS, CDR2 YFSETQ. This CDR3 spans 15 amino acids. V lost 2 bases, J lost 1 base, and 9 bases lay in between. CDR3 bases: TGCGCCAGCAGCTTAAGCGGAAGGAACACCGGGGAGCTGTTTTTT. Translated: CASSLSGRNTGELFF.

The chain links TRBV28 to TRBJ2-7; maybe TRBD1 (6 bases). From germline, CDR1 is MDHEN and CDR2 SYDVKM. The CDR3 runs 16 residues. V was shortened by 3 bases and J by 6 bases, with 21 bases between the two germline ends. The CDR3 sequence is CASSLGATGPAGEQYF. CDR3 in DNA: TGTGCCAGCAGTTTGGGGGCGACCGGGCCGGCCGGCGAGCAGTACTTC.

This chain joins TRBV19 and TRBJ2-7, with TRBD2 as a possible D gene (5 bases). CDR3 length: 14 amino acids. V was pared by 3 bases and J by 2 bases, with 11 bases between. Germline CDR1 LNHDA, CDR2 SQIVND (reference sequence). CDR3 residues: CASSIGSLTYEQYF. In DNA form, the CDR3 reads TGTGCCAGTAGTATTGGGAGTCTAACCTACGAGCAGTACTTC.